This T cell receptor beta chain was sequenced during a study of patients and donors after allogeneic stem cell transplantation. Each CDR3 protein gets one entry after TCRdb re-called the RT-PCR reads with MiXCR. In the table there are roughly 940,000 distinct CDR3 sequences, roughly 18% of which are singletons. The table lists this clonotype with a few counts. Input material: blood, either unsorted or a sorted T cell fraction (not recorded which). This sequence originates from a human donor who was either an allogeneic HSCT recipient or a stem cell or donor lymphocyte infusion donor (not recorded which). It is not recorded whose cells these are; they may come from a transplant donor.

CDR3 sequence (DNA): TGTGCCAGCAGCTTACTTGCCGGGGTCCCCCTCCTCTCCTATGGCTACACCTTC. Its protein is CASSLLAGVPLLSYGYTF. The chain joins TRBV11-1 to TRBJ1-2, with no clear D. The CDR3 contains 18 residues. The germline V and J ends were trimmed by 2 bases and 4 bases, with 23 bases remaining between them. Germline V gives CDR1 SGHAT, CDR2 FQDESV (reference sequence).